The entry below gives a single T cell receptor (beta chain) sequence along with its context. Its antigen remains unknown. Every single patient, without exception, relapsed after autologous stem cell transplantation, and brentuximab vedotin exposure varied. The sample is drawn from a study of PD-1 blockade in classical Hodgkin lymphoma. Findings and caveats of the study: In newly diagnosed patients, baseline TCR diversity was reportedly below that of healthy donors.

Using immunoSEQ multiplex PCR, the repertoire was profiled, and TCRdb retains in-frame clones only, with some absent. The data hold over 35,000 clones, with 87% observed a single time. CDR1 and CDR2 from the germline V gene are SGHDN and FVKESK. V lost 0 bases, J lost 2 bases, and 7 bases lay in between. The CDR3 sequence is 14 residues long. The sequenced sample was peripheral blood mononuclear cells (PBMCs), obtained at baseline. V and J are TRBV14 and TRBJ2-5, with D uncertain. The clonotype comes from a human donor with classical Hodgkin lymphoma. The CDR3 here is CASSQEGLQETQYF. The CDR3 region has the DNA TGTGCCAGCAGCCAAGAGGGGTTACAAGAGACCCAGTACTTC.